The following is a T cell receptor beta chain sequence with its context. Its matching antigen is unknown. The data belong to a study of T-cell memory formation after mild COVID-19. Across the whole study: Clustering of TCRs was largely donor specific.

Broader study findings: That cross-reactive memory joined was suggested by some responding clones appearing in pre-infection memory. Clones which contracted sat mainly in CM and EM if CD4+, and in EMRA if CD8+.

Constant-segment-primed 5'RACE gave TCR alpha and TCR beta cDNA libraries with sample barcodes and UMIs. A single record per CDR3 protein comes from TCRdb applying MiXCR to the 5' RACE reads. There are 530,000 or so distinct CDR3 sequences in the sample; around 15% occur only once, and approximately 8.1% lies in the top ten. Sequences were obtained from PBMCs or a T cell subset sorted from them (not recorded which). The origin of this receptor is an adult woman who had mild COVID-19 (a few samples of this study predate the infection). Cell type and time point are not known.

The CDR3: CASSLETLRADTQYF. CDR3 DNA sequence: TGTGCCAGCAGCTTGGAAACCCTCAGGGCAGATACGCAGTATTTT. This sequence joins TRBV5-5 and TRBJ2-3; D perhaps matches TRBD1 (5 bases). Germline CDR1 is SGHKS and CDR2 is YYEKEE (reference sequence). The V end lost 0 bases, the J end lost 4 bases, and 12 bases lay between the germline ends. The CDR3 is made up of 15 amino acids.